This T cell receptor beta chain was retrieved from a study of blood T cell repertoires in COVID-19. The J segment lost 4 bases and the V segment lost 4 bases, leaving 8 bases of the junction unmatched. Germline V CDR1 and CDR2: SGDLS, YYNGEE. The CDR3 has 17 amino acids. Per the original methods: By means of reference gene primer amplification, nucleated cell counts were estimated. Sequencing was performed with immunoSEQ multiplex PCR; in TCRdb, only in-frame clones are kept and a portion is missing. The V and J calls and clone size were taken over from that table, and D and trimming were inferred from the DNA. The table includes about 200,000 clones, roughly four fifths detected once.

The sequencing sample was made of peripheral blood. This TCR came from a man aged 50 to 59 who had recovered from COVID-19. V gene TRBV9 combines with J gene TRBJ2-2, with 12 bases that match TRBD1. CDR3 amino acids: CASSQPGQGATTGELFF. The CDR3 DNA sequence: TGTGCCAGCAGCCAACCGGGACAGGGGGCAACCACCGGGGAGCTGTTTTTT. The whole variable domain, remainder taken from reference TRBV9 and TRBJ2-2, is DSGVTQTPKHLITATGQRVTLRCSPRSGDLSVYWYQQSLDQGLQFLIQYYNGEERAKGNILERFSAQQFPDLHSELNLSSLELGDSALYFCASSQPGQGATTGELFFGEGSRLTVL.